This entry features one TCR beta chain sequence. The target antigen is unknown. The record originates from a study of CXCR3-negative and CXCR3-positive naive CD8 T cells. Whole-study context: Cumulative TRB read yield was some 140 million, averaging about 1.5 +/- 0.3 million per library. Study-wide results and caveats: In both naive subsets diversity was comparably high, whereas memory CD8+ cells showed much lower diversity. Upon cryopreservation, CXCR3 expression partially decreased, and most assays used fresh PBMCs. Memory, not naive, CXCR3-negative and CXCR3-positive cells differed in TRBV-TRBJ usage.

Carrying UMI labels, the TRB cDNA libraries were prepared through 5' RACE. TCRdb re-analyzed the 5' RACE reads; it lists each CDR3 protein once, without DNA. This sample contains approximately 37,000 distinct CDR3 sequences. The germline gives CDR1 SEHNR, CDR2 FQNEAQ (reference sequence). CDR3 size: 13 residues. The chain recombines TRBV7-9 with TRBJ2-7; the TCRdb call, TRBD1, lacks DNA for checking. The source is a human donor in good health. Some clones in this sample may be carry-over from other donors' samples. The sample taken for sequencing was memory CD8+ T cells from blood. This CDR3 reads CASSLGTGHEQYF.